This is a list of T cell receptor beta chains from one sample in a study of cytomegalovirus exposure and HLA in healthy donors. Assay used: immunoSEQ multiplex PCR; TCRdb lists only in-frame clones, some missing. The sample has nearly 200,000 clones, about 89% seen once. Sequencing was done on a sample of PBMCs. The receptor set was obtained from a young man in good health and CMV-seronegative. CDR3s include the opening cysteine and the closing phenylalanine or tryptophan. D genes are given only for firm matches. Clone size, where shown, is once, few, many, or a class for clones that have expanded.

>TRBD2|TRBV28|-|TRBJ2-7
CASSWDAGGLQYF
TGTGCCAGCAGTTGGGATGCGGGAGGGTTGCAGTACTTC
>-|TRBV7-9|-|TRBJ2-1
CASSSIALTEQGQFF
TGTGCCAGCAGCTCAATCGCGCTAACGGAACAGGGGCAGTTCTTC
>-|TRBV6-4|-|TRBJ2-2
CASSDNIGPGELFF
TGTGCCAGCAGTGACAATATTGGCCCCGGGGAGCTGTTTTTT
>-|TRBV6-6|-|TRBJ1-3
CASTYRLSSGNTIYF
TGTGCCAGCACCTACAGGTTAAGCTCTGGAAACACCATATATTTT
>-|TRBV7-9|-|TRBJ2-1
CASSLTVYNEQFF
TGTGCCAGCAGCCTGACAGTATACAATGAGCAGTTCTTC
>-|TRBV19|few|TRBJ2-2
CASSISPGTNTGELFF
TGTGCCAGTAGTATTTCGCCAGGGACGAACACCGGGGAGCTGTTTTTT
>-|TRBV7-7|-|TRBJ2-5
CASSPTGPRETQYF
TGTGCTAGCAGCCCGACAGGACCCCGAGAGACCCAGTACTTC
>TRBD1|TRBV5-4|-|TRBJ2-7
CASSLKRQGVHEQYF
TGTGCCAGCAGCTTGAAGCGACAGGGAGTCCACGAGCAGTACTTC
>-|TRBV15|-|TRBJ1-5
CATTGGSNQPQHF
TGTGCCACGACCGGAGGTAGCAATCAGCCCCAGCATTTT
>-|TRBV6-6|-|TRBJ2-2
CASSVRQTGELFF
TGTGCCAGCAGTGTCCGACAGACCGGGGAGCTGTTTTTT
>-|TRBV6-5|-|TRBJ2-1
CASSFSGRGLNEQFF
TGTGCCAGCAGTTTCTCAGGACGGGGTTTGAATGAGCAGTTCTTC
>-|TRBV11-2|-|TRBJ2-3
CASDRRDSPLDTQYF
TGTGCCAGCGATAGACGGGACTCCCCGTTAGATACGCAGTATTTT
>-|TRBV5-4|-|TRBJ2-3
CASSLSGTDTQYF
TGTGCCAGCAGCTTGTCAGGTACCGATACGCAGTATTTT
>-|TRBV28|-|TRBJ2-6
CASRRPGVRLRSGANVLTF
TGTGCCAGCAGACGCCCCGGGGTCAGGCTCCGTTCTGGGGCCAACGTCCTGACTTTC
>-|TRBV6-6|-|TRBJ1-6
CASSSPVDPADSPLHF
TGTGCCAGCAGTTCACCCGTCGACCCGGCGGATTCACCCCTCCACTTT
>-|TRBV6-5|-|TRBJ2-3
CASGRGADTQYF
TGTGCCAGCGGTCGGGGTGCAGATACGCAGTATTTT
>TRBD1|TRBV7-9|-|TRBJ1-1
CASSPPGQSHTEAFF
TGTGCCAGCAGCCCGCCGGGACAGAGCCACACTGAAGCTTTCTTT
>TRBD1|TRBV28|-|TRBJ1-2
CASSSRDRGSGYTF
TGTGCCAGCAGTAGCCGGGACAGGGGTTCTGGCTACACCTTC
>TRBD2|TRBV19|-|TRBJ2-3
CASSNPGGPSTDTQYF
TGTGCCAGTAGTAACCCGGGGGGACCTAGCACAGATACGCAGTATTTT
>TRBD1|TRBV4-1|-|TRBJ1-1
CASSTRQGANTEAFF
TGCGCCAGCAGCACCCGACAGGGAGCGAACACTGAAGCTTTCTTT
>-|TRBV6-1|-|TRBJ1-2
CASSEVGGDGYTF
TGTGCCAGCAGTGAAGTGGGGGGAGATGGCTACACCTTC
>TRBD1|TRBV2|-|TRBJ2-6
CASSRTGGGGANGLTF
TGTGCCAGCAGCCGGACAGGGGGTGGTGGGGCCAACGGCCTGACTTTC
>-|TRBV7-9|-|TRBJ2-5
CASSLARETQYF
TGTGCCAGCAGCTTAGCGCGAGAGACCCAGTACTTC
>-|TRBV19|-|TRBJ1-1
CATVEGNTEAFF
TGTGCCACCGTGGAGGGGAATACTGAAGCTTTCTTT
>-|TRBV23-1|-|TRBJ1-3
CASSQSLDRDSGNTIYF
TGCGCCAGCAGTCAATCTTTGGACAGAGACTCTGGAAACACCATATATTTT
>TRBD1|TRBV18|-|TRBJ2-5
CASSWTGEAETQYF
TGTGCCAGCTCCTGGACAGGGGAGGCGGAGACCCAGTACTTC
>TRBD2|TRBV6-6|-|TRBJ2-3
CASSSLAGREADTQYF
TGTGCCAGCAGTTCCCTAGCGGGAAGGGAGGCAGATACGCAGTATTTT
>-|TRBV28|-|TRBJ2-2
CASSLFRTANTGELFF
TGTGCCAGCAGTTTATTCCGCACAGCGAACACCGGGGAGCTGTTTTTT
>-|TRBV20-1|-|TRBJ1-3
CSSGEGNTIYF
TGCAGTTCCGGAGAGGGAAACACCATATATTTT
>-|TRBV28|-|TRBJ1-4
CASFGVNNEKLFF
TGTGCGAGCTTCGGGGTCAATAATGAAAAACTGTTTTTT
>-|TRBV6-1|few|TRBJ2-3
CPPGGTQYF
TGTCCCCCAGGAGGCACGCAGTATTTT
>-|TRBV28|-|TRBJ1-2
CASFQLAGDYGYTF
TGTGCCTCCTTTCAATTGGCAGGGGACTATGGCTACACCTTC
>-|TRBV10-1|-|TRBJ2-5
CASSESTGDQYF
TGCGCCAGCAGTGAGTCGACCGGGGACCAGTACTTC
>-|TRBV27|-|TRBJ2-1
CASSLTPNSQFF
TGTGCCAGCAGTTTGACACCGAACTCCCAGTTCTTC
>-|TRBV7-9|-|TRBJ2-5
CASSLDYSRRQETQYF
TGTGCCAGCAGCTTGGACTACTCGCGTCGTCAAGAGACCCAGTACTTC
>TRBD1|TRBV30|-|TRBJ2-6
CACFTRDRGYDVTF
TGTGCCTGTTTCACCCGGGACAGGGGGTATGATGTGACTTTC